Listed below are T cell receptor beta chains from one sample, sequenced in a study of T-cell memory formation after mild COVID-19. TCRdb independently ran MiXCR on the 5' RACE reads; one entry per CDR3 protein. This table holds under 600,000 distinct CDR3 sequences, 20% to 25% found once. The sequencing sample was made of PBMCs or a T cell subset sorted from them (not recorded which). Source of these receptors: an adult woman who had mild COVID-19 (a few samples of this study predate the infection). Cell type and time point are not known. CDR3s include the opening cysteine and the closing phenylalanine or tryptophan. The D gene is left open where the match is weak. Clone size, where shown, is once, few, many, or a class for clones that have expanded.

cdr3_length: 12; v_call: TRBV4-2; j_call: TRBJ2-3; d_call: NA; clone_size: many; cdr3_aa: CASSQLGDTQYF; cdr3_nt: TGTGCCAGCAGCCAATTGGGAGATACGCAGTATTTT
cdr3_length: 16; v_call: TRBV7-9; j_call: TRBJ2-1; d_call: NA; clone_size: many; cdr3_aa: CASSLVRRRSYNEQFF; cdr3_nt: TGTGCCAGCAGCTTAGTCCGCCGGCGGTCCTACAATGAGCAGTTCTTC
cdr3_length: 13; v_call: TRBV11-2; j_call: TRBJ2-3; d_call: NA; clone_size: NA; cdr3_aa: CASTWGSTDTQYF; cdr3_nt: TGTGCCAGCACTTGGGGGAGCACAGATACGCAGTATTTT
cdr3_length: 15; v_call: TRBV7-6; j_call: TRBJ1-3; d_call: NA; clone_size: few; cdr3_aa: CASSLSGGGGNTIYF; cdr3_nt: TGTGCCAGCAGCTTATCCGGGGGTGGTGGAAACACCATATATTTT
cdr3_length: 16; v_call: TRBV20-1; j_call: TRBJ2-1; d_call: NA; clone_size: NA; cdr3_aa: CSARDSGRGSYNEQFF; cdr3_nt: TGCAGTGCTAGAGATTCGGGCCGGGGCTCCTACAATGAGCAGTTCTTC
cdr3_length: 13; v_call: TRBV29-1; j_call: TRBJ1-2; d_call: NA; clone_size: NA; cdr3_aa: CSVDIQGSYGYTF; cdr3_nt: TGCAGCGTTGATATTCAGGGGAGCTATGGCTACACCTTC
cdr3_length: 14; v_call: TRBV6-2/TRBV6-3; j_call: TRBJ2-1; d_call: NA; clone_size: NA; cdr3_aa: CASRAKTSYNEQFF; cdr3_nt: TGTGCCAGCAGGGCAAAAACCTCCTACAATGAGCAGTTCTTC
cdr3_length: 13; v_call: TRBV10-3; j_call: TRBJ2-1; d_call: NA; clone_size: few; cdr3_aa: CAISESSGGEQFF; cdr3_nt: TGTGCCATCAGTGAGTCGAGCGGTGGGGAGCAGTTCTTC
cdr3_length: 16; v_call: TRBV19; j_call: TRBJ1-2; d_call: NA; clone_size: NA; cdr3_aa: CASSPTGTPANYGYTF; cdr3_nt: TGTGCCAGTAGTCCGACAGGAACCCCCGCAAACTATGGCTACACCTTC
cdr3_length: 17; v_call: TRBV18; j_call: TRBJ2-5; d_call: TRBD2; clone_size: few; cdr3_aa: CASSAGTSGGFQETQYF; cdr3_nt: TGTGCCAGCTCCGCCGGGACTAGCGGGGGGTTCCAAGAGACCCAGTACTTC
cdr3_length: 11; v_call: TRBV20-1; j_call: TRBJ2-1; d_call: NA; clone_size: NA; cdr3_aa: CSRGGNNEQFF; cdr3_nt: TGCAGTAGGGGTGGGAACAATGAGCAGTTCTTC
cdr3_length: 15; v_call: TRBV6-2/TRBV6-3; j_call: TRBJ2-5; d_call: NA; clone_size: many; cdr3_aa: CASSYGLSVGETQYF; cdr3_nt: TGTGCCAGCAGTTACGGCTTATCAGTCGGAGAGACCCAGTACTTC
cdr3_length: 13; v_call: TRBV3-1; j_call: TRBJ2-1; d_call: NA; clone_size: few; cdr3_aa: CASSQGTWDEQFF; cdr3_nt: TGTGCCAGCAGCCAAGGTACCTGGGATGAGCAGTTCTTC
cdr3_length: 16; v_call: TRBV4-1; j_call: TRBJ2-1; d_call: TRBD2; clone_size: few; cdr3_aa: CASSQDLAGGHGEQFF; cdr3_nt: TGCGCCAGCAGCCAAGACCTAGCGGGGGGGCATGGTGAGCAGTTCTTC
cdr3_length: 12; v_call: TRBV12-3/TRBV12-4; j_call: TRBJ2-5; d_call: NA; clone_size: once; cdr3_aa: CASRGKLETQYF; cdr3_nt: TGTGCCAGCAGAGGGAAATTGGAGACCCAGTACTTC
cdr3_length: 15; v_call: TRBV12-3/TRBV12-4; j_call: TRBJ1-3; d_call: NA; clone_size: NA; cdr3_aa: CASSPQLLSGNTIYF; cdr3_nt: TGTGCCAGCAGCCCACAGCTCCTCTCTGGAAACACCATATATTTT
cdr3_length: 18; v_call: TRBV4-2; j_call: TRBJ2-1; d_call: TRBD2; clone_size: few; cdr3_aa: CASSRGLAGGVSYNEQFF; cdr3_nt: TGTGCCAGCAGCCGCGGACTAGCGGGAGGGGTCTCCTACAATGAGCAGTTCTTC
cdr3_length: 13; v_call: TRBV29-1; j_call: TRBJ2-7; d_call: TRBD1; clone_size: NA; cdr3_aa: CSAWTGGSYEQYF; cdr3_nt: TGCAGCGCATGGACAGGGGGCTCCTACGAGCAGTACTTC
cdr3_length: 16; v_call: TRBV4-2; j_call: TRBJ2-5; d_call: TRBD2; clone_size: few; cdr3_aa: CASSHIGGGIQETQYF; cdr3_nt: TGTGCCAGCAGCCATATAGGCGGGGGTATCCAAGAGACCCAGTACTTC
cdr3_length: 15; v_call: TRBV30; j_call: TRBJ2-5; d_call: TRBD2; clone_size: NA; cdr3_aa: CAWSGASGRAETQYF; cdr3_nt: TGTGCCTGGAGTGGAGCTAGCGGGAGGGCAGAGACCCAGTACTTC
cdr3_length: 14; v_call: TRBV12-3/TRBV12-4; j_call: TRBJ2-7; d_call: NA; clone_size: NA; cdr3_aa: CASSLDDSFYEQYF; cdr3_nt: TGTGCCAGCAGTTTAGACGACTCCTTCTACGAGCAGTACTTC
cdr3_length: 16; v_call: TRBV11-3; j_call: TRBJ1-4; d_call: TRBD1; clone_size: NA; cdr3_aa: CASSKRDSSEYEKLFF; cdr3_nt: TGTGCCAGCAGCAAAAGGGACAGCTCGGAGTATGAAAAACTGTTTTTT
cdr3_length: 16; v_call: TRBV5-1; j_call: TRBJ1-3; d_call: NA; clone_size: NA; cdr3_aa: CASSLTGTATGNTIYF; cdr3_nt: TGCGCCAGCAGCTTGACAGGGACGGCCACTGGAAACACCATATATTTT
cdr3_length: 15; v_call: TRBV6-1; j_call: TRBJ2-3; d_call: NA; clone_size: few; cdr3_aa: CASRFGPSRTDTQYF; cdr3_nt: TGTGCCAGCAGATTCGGGCCTTCCCGTACAGATACGCAGTATTTT
cdr3_length: 13; v_call: TRBV5-1; j_call: TRBJ2-7; d_call: NA; clone_size: few; cdr3_aa: CASRPRLDYEQYF; cdr3_nt: TGCGCCAGCAGACCCCGGCTAGATTACGAGCAGTACTTC
cdr3_length: 16; v_call: TRBV7-3; j_call: TRBJ2-2; d_call: NA; clone_size: few; cdr3_aa: CASSFPGPPGAGELFF; cdr3_nt: TGTGCCAGCAGCTTTCCCGGGCCCCCGGGGGCCGGGGAGCTGTTTTTT
cdr3_length: 12; v_call: TRBV6-5; j_call: TRBJ2-3; d_call: NA; clone_size: many; cdr3_aa: CASSSGADTQYF; cdr3_nt: TGTGCCAGCAGTTCCGGAGCAGATACGCAGTATTTT
cdr3_length: 18; v_call: TRBV5-1; j_call: TRBJ1-4; d_call: TRBD1; clone_size: few; cdr3_aa: CASSLAIRDRGLQEKLFF; cdr3_nt: TGCGCCAGCAGCTTGGCCATCCGGGACAGGGGGCTTCAAGAAAAACTGTTTTTT
cdr3_length: 14; v_call: TRBV3-1; j_call: TRBJ2-7; d_call: NA; clone_size: NA; cdr3_aa: CASSQDGQPYEQYF; cdr3_nt: TGTGCCAGCAGCCAAGACGGACAGCCCTACGAGCAGTACTTC
cdr3_length: 16; v_call: TRBV5-6; j_call: TRBJ2-7; d_call: TRBD1; clone_size: few; cdr3_aa: CASSGMDRGEAYEQYF; cdr3_nt: TGTGCCAGCAGCGGGATGGACAGGGGGGAAGCCTACGAGCAGTACTTC
cdr3_length: 15; v_call: TRBV4-1; j_call: TRBJ2-2; d_call: TRBD1; clone_size: few; cdr3_aa: CASSQADRAAGELFF; cdr3_nt: TGCGCCAGCAGCCAAGCGGACAGGGCTGCCGGGGAGCTGTTTTTT
cdr3_length: 14; v_call: TRBV29-1; j_call: TRBJ2-3; d_call: NA; clone_size: NA; cdr3_aa: CSVSSGTETDTQYF; cdr3_nt: TGCAGCGTTTCCAGCGGGACAGAAACAGATACGCAGTATTTT
cdr3_length: 15; v_call: TRBV12-3/TRBV12-4; j_call: TRBJ1-1; d_call: NA; clone_size: NA; cdr3_aa: CASTLGGSVNTEAFF; cdr3_nt: TGTGCCAGCACCTTGGGGGGTTCCGTGAACACTGAAGCTTTCTTT
cdr3_length: 15; v_call: TRBV4-1; j_call: TRBJ2-1; d_call: NA; clone_size: NA; cdr3_aa: CASSSQGSGWNEQFF; cdr3_nt: TGCGCCAGCAGCTCCCAGGGGAGCGGGTGGAATGAGCAGTTCTTC
cdr3_length: 16; v_call: TRBV3-1; j_call: TRBJ2-3; d_call: NA; clone_size: NA; cdr3_aa: CASSQVTHSAGDTQYF; cdr3_nt: TGTGCCAGCAGCCAGGTGACTCATTCGGCGGGAGATACGCAGTATTTT